This T cell receptor (beta chain) was profiled in a study of T cells expressing NK-cell markers. Background on the study: Seven sequenced donors out of eight were HCMV-seropositive, one seronegative. Broader study findings: Whether expanded NKG2C+ T cell clones recognized HCMV stayed uncertain. There were a handful of donors in whom these clonotypes also led the CD3+CD56-NKG2C+ fraction.

For TCR beta, cDNA was produced by 5'RACE template switching with UMIs. Each CDR3 protein gets one entry in TCRdb, which reprocessed the 5' RACE reads and gives no DNA. The repertoire shows 500,000 or so distinct CDR3 sequences; the top ten hold roughly 3.4%. About this clonotype itself: Its specificity is unknown.

The germline V gene has CDR1 KGHDR and CDR2 SFDVKD. The CDR3 sequence is 15 residues long. This chain uses TRBV24-1 with TRBJ1-1; without DNA, the TCRdb call of TRBD1 cannot be checked. The specimen was blood T cells: a sorted CD56 or NKG2C T cell subset, CD4+ or CD8+ T cells, or bulk PBMC T cells (not recorded which). This TCR was sampled from a man aged 18 to 29 in good health. CDR3 region: CATSEGGGANTEAFF.